The 7 T cell receptor beta chains below all came from one sample that was sequenced in a study of blood T cell repertoires in COVID-19. The table came from immunoSEQ multiplex PCR; TCRdb's copy has only in-frame clones and leaves some out. The sample has approximately 89,000 clones; 75% to 85% are singletons. Specimen: peripheral blood. The receptors were gathered from a human donor in a cohort sampled during active COVID-19.

This clone came up once. V gene TRBV21-1 combines with J gene TRBJ2-2; TRBD1, the table's D call, lacks a check against the DNA. TRBV21-1 is a pseudogene. CDR3 size: 16 residues. CDR3 loop: CASSSQGQLNTGELFF. DNA of the CDR3: TGTGCCAGCAGCAGCCAAGGACAGCTTAACACCGGGGAGCTGTTTTTT.

The J gene is TRBJ1-2, the V gene TRBV28; D possibly corresponds to TRBD1 (6 bases). The germline gives CDR1 MDHEN, CDR2 SYDVKM. The V end lost 7 bases, the J end lost 3 bases, and 18 bases lay between the germline ends. This CDR3 is built from 15 residues. The CDR3 bases are TGTGCCAGCATCCATCGGGGGGCGGGTGACTATGGCTACACCTTC. Translated, it gives CASIHRGAGDYGYTF.

The rearrangement joins TRBV7-2 to TRBJ2-1, with D possibly matching TRBD1 (6 bases). With 4 bases removed from V and 6 bases from J, the gap between germline ends came to 13 bases. Germline assignment: CDR1 SGHTA and CDR2 FQGNSA. This CDR3 is built from 14 residues. As DNA, the CDR3 is TGTGCCAGCAGCTGGGGGCCGGCACTCAATGAGCAGTTCTTC. Translation: CASSWGPALNEQFF.

The chain joins TRBV6-5 to TRBJ1-6, with D uncertain. The CDR3 runs to 15 residues. V lost 8 bases to trimming and J lost 6 bases, with 17 bases between them. From germline, CDR1 is MNHEY and CDR2 SVGAGI. CDR3 protein: CASGLQEGFNSPLHF. The CDR3 DNA reads as TGTGCCAGCGGACTACAAGAAGGGTTTAATTCACCCCTCCACTTT.

This chain joins TRBV19 and TRBJ2-6, with D uncertain. This CDR3 region has 15 residues. The germline CDR1 and CDR2 sequences are LNHDA and SQIVND (reference sequence). Trimming removed 3 bases at V and 0 bases at J, with 6 bases between. CDR3 sequence (DNA): TGTGCCAGTAGTATGAGTGGCTCTGGGGCCAACGTCCTGACTTTC. As protein: CASSMSGSGANVLTF.

The count of this clone is one. This sequence joins TRBV7-2 and TRBJ2-6; D is perhaps TRBD1 (6 bases). The V and J ends lost 5 bases and 2 bases respectively, with 13 bases between them. CDR1 SGHTA and CDR2 FQGNSA come from the germline V gene. The CDR3 has 16 amino acids. The CDR3 DNA is TGTGCCAGCAGCCCGGGACATCGGACTGGGGCCAACGTCCTGACTTTC. Residues: CASSPGHRTGANVLTF.

This chain connects TRBV2 to TRBJ1-3; D gene unclear. The CDR3 has 14 residues. CDR1 is SNHLY, CDR2 FYNNEI, per germline. Trimming removed 1 base at V and 1 base at J, with 5 bases between. CDR3: CASSEGHSGNTIYF. The DNA for the CDR3 is TGTGCCAGCAGTGAAGGTCATTCTGGAAACACCATATATTTT.